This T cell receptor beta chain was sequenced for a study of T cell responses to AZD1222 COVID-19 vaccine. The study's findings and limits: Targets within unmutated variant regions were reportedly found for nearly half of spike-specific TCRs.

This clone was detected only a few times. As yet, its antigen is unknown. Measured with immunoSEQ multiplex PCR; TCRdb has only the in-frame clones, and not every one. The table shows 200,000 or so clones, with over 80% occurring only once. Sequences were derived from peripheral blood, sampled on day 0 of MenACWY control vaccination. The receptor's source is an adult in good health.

The CDR3 is CASSRVGGAYEQYF. CDR3 nucleotide sequence: TGTGCCAGCAGCCGGGTCGGGGGCGCCTACGAGCAGTACTTC. This rearrangement joins TRBV6-5 to TRBJ2-7, with D perhaps TRBD1 or TRBD2 (6 bases each). Trimming cost V 6 bases and J 2 bases, with 14 bases left between them. In germline, CDR1 is MNHEY, CDR2 SVGAGI. This CDR3 has 14 residues.